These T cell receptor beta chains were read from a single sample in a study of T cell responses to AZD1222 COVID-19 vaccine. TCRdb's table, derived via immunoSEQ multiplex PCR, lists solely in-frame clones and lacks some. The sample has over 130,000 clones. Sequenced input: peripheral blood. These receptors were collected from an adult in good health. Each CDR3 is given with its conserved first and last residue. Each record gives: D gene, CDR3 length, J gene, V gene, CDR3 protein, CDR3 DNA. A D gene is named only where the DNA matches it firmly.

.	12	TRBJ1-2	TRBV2	CASSGPDYGYTF	TGTGCCAGCAGTGGACCAGACTATGGCTACACCTTC
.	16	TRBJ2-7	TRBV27	CASSLSIRGAAYEQYF	TGTGCCAGCAGTTTATCGATTAGGGGAGCCGCCTACGAGCAGTACTTC
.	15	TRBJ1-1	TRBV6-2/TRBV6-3	CASSYKVRAHTEAFF	TGTGCCAGCAGTTACAAAGTGAGGGCCCACACTGAAGCTTTCTTT
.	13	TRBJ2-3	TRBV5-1	CASSLGGTDTQYF	TGCGCCAGCAGCTTGGGCGGCACAGATACGCAGTATTTT
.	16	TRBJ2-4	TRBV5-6	CASSSPPIRPEHIQYF	TGTGCCAGCAGCTCACCCCCAATACGGCCCGAGCACATTCAGTACTTC
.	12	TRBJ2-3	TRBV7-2	CASSEYTDTQYF	TGTGCCAGCAGCGAATACACAGATACGCAGTATTTT
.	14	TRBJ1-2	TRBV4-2	CASSQQPKGWGYTF	TGTGCCAGCAGCCAACAGCCCAAGGGGTGGGGCTACACCTTC
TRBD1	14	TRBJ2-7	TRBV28	CASSLRQGSYEQYF	TGTGCCAGCAGTTTACGACAGGGCTCCTACGAGCAGTACTTC
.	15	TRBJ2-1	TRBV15	CATSREGSAYNEQFF	TGTGCCACCAGCAGAGAAGGCAGCGCCTACAATGAGCAGTTCTTC
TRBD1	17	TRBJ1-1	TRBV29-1	CSVEGWTGEGVVTEAFF	TGCAGCGTTGAGGGTTGGACAGGGGAGGGAGTTGTGACTGAAGCTTTCTTT
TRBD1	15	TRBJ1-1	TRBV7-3	CASSLMARGDPEAFF	TGTGCCAGCAGCTTAATGGCCAGGGGGGACCCTGAAGCTTTCTTT
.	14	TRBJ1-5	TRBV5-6	CASSLMISNQPQHF	TGTGCCAGCAGCTTGATGATAAGCAATCAGCCCCAGCATTTT
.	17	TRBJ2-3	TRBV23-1	CASSQGAPLASTDTQYF	TGCGCCAGCAGTCAGGGGGCCCCATTAGCTAGCACAGATACGCAGTATTTT
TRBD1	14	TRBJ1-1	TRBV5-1	CASGTTGGSTEAFF	TGCGCCAGCGGAACGACAGGGGGCTCCACTGAAGCTTTCTTT
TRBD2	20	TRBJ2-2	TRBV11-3	CASSISASGGAQHNTGELFF	TGTGCCAGCAGCATTTCTGCTAGCGGGGGGGCTCAGCACAACACCGGGGAGCTGTTTTTT
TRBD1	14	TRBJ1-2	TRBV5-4	CASSPWDRGEGYTF	TGTGCCAGCAGCCCCTGGGACAGGGGCGAGGGGTACACCTTC
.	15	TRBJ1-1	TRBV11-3	CASSFLTGSATEAFF	TGTGCCAGCAGCTTCCTCACGGGGTCTGCCACTGAAGCTTTCTTT
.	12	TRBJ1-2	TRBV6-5	CASSYREGGYTF	TGTGCCAGCAGTTACAGGGAGGGTGGCTACACCTTC
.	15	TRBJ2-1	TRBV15	CATSRSRLSYNEQFF	TGTGCCACCAGCAGATCGCGGCTATCCTACAATGAGCAGTTCTTC
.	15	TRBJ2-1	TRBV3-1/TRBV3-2	CASSHSSPSYNEQFF	TGTGCCAGCAGCCATTCTAGCCCCTCCTACAATGAGCAGTTCTTC
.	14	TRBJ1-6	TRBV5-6	CASNLGTVNSPLHF	TGTGCCAGCAACTTGGGAACAGTAAATTCACCCCTCCACTTT
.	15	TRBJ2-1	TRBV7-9	CASSLPSPPIDEQFF	TGTGCCAGCAGCTTACCCTCTCCTCCGATCGATGAGCAGTTCTTC
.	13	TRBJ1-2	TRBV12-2	CASRLGTVYGYTF	TGTGCAAGTCGCCTCGGGACAGTCTATGGCTACACCTTC
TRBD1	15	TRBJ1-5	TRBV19	CASRDREGPYQPQHF	TGTGCCAGTAGGGACAGGGAAGGCCCGTATCAGCCCCAGCATTTT
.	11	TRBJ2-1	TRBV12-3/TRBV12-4	CASTDYNEQFF	TGTGCCAGCACCGACTACAATGAGCAGTTCTTC
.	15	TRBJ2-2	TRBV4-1	CASSHPPGAGGELFF	TGCGCCAGCAGCCACCCTCCAGGCGCGGGCGGGGAGCTGTTTTTT
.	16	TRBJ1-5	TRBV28	CASSSDFRKSNQPQHF	TGTGCCAGCAGTTCAGACTTTCGGAAGAGCAATCAGCCCCAGCATTTT
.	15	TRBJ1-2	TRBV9	CASSVGLGQGYGYTF	TGTGCCAGCAGCGTAGGCCTCGGGCAGGGTTATGGCTACACCTTC
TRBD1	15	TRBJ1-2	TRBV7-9	CASSFGQGASSGYTF	TGTGCCAGCAGCTTCGGACAGGGGGCGTCCTCCGGCTACACCTTC
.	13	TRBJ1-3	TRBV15	CATSKRYGNTIYF	TGTGCCACCAGCAAGCGTTATGGAAACACCATATATTTT
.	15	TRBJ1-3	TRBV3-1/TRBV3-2	CASSQVWNLGNTIYF	TGTGCCAGCAGCCAAGTGTGGAACCTTGGAAACACCATATATTTT